This TCR beta chain was recovered during a study of blood T cell repertoires in COVID-19. In the authors' workflow: Amplification with reference gene primers provided the estimates of nucleated cell counts. TCRdb's copy holds only in-frame clones and misses some; the assay was immunoSEQ multiplex PCR. V and J calls and clone size follow that table, whereas D and trimming were derived from the DNA. The sample consists of just over 90,000 clones, about three quarters of them appearing once. The CDR3 is 15 residues long. V shed 5 bases and J shed 3 bases, with 14 bases lying between them. Germline values: CDR1 SGHVS, CDR2 FQNEAQ. This clone has more than one count but fewer than ten.

The material sequenced was peripheral blood. The rearrangement links TRBV7-8 to TRBJ1-5, with unresolved D. This clonotype originated in a man between 65 and 80 years old with acute or convalescent COVID-19. This CDR3 reads CASSPEGGFNQPQHF. The CDR3, as DNA: TGTGCCAGCAGCCCAGAGGGCGGTTTCAATCAGCCCCAGCATTTT.